This note documents a single TCR beta chain sequence. What it binds is not known. The method was immunoSEQ multiplex PCR; TCRdb's version includes in-frame clones alone and lacks a portion of them. This sample has about 81,000 clones; about 93% occur once, and the top ten carry 1.3% to 1.5%. This specimen comes from a study of human versus mouse CDR3 diversity and MHC coevolution. The study, taken as a whole, reports: By iCHAO1, human TCR beta clonotypes numbered approximately 1.6 million, the most. Compared with mice, human CDR3s carried more deletions and insertions on average. Among all groups, most of the three human donors showed least clonal inequality. About 6 MHC II alleles selected the human T cells.

Trimming stripped 4 bases from V and 4 bases from J, with 10 bases between. CDR3 length: 13 amino acids. CDR1 and CDR2 from the germline V gene are MNHNY and SVGAGI (reference sequence). Sequenced material: naive CD4+ T cells from blood. Subset given: CD45RO-negative CD62L-positive naive CD4 T cells. The chain couples TRBV6-6 to TRBJ2-5; TRBD2 is a possible D gene (6 bases). The clonotype originates from a person aged 30 to 70 in good health. CDR3 amino acids: CASSFMGGETQYF. In DNA form, the CDR3 reads TGTGCCAGCAGTTTTATGGGGGGAGAGACCCAGTACTTC.